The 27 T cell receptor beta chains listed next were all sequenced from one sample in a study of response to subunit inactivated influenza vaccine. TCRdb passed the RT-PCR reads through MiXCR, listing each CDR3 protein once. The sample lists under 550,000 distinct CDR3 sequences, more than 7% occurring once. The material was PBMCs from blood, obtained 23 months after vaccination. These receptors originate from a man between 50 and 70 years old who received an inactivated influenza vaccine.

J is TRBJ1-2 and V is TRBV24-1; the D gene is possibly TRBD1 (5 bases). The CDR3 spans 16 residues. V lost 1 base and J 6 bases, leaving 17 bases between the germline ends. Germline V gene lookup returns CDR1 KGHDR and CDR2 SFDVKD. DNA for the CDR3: TGTGCCACCAGTGATTTCTCGACAGATTCGGTAGATGGCTACACCTTC. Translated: CATSDFSTDSVDGYTF.

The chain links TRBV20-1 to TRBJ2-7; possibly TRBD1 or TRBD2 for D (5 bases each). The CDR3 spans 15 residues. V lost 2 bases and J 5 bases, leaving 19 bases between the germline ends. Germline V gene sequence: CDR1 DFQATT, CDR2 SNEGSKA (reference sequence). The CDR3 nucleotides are TGCAGTGCTAGATCCTCGGGACCAATGGCGGACGAGCAGTACTTC. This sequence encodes CSARSSGPMADEQYF.

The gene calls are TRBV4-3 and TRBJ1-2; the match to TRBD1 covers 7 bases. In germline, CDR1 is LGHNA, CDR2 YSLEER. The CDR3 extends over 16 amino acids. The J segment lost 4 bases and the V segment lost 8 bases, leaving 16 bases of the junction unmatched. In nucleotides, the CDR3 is TGCGCCAGCGGACACGGGTTAGGGGGCCCCTTCTATGGCTACACCTTC. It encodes CASGHGLGGPFYGYTF.

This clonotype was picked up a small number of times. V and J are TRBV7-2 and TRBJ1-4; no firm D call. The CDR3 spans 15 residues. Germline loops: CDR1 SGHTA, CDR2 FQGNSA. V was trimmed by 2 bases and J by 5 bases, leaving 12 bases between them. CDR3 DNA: TGTGCCAGCAGCTTATCGGAGCAACTAAATGAAAAACTGTTTTTT. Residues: CASSLSEQLNEKLFF.

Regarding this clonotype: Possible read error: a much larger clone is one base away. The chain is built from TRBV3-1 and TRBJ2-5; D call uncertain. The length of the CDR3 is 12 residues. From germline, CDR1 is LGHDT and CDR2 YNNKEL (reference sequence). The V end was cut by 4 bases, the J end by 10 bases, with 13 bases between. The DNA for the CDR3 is TGTGCCAGCAGCCCAGTTAACCAGGACCAGTACTTC. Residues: CASSPVNQDQYF.

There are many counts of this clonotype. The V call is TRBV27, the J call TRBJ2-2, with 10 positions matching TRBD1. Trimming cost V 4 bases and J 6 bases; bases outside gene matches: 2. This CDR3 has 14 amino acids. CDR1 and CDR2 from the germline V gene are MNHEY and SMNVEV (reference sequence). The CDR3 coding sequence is TGTGCCAGCAGTTGGGACAGGGGTGCCGGGGAGCTGTTTTTT. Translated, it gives CASSWDRGAGELFF.

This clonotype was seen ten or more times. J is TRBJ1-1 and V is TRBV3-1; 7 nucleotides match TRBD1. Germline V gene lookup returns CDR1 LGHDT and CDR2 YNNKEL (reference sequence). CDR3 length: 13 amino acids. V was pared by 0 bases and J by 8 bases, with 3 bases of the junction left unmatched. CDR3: CASSQDDRVEAFF. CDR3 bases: TGTGCCAGCAGCCAAGACGACAGGGTCGAAGCTTTCTTT.

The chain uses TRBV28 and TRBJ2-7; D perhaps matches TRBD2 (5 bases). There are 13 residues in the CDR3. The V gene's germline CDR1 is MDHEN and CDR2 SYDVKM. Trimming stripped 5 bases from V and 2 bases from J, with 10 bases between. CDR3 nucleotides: TGTGCCAGCAGTAGATTCGGGGCCTACGAGCAGTACTTC. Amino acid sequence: CASSRFGAYEQYF. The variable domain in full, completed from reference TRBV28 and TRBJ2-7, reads DVKVTQSSRYLVKRTGEKVFLECVQDMDHENMFWYRQDPGLGLRLIYFSYDVKMKEKGDIPEGYSVSREKKERFSLILESASTNQTSMYLCASSRFGAYEQYFGPGTRLTVT.

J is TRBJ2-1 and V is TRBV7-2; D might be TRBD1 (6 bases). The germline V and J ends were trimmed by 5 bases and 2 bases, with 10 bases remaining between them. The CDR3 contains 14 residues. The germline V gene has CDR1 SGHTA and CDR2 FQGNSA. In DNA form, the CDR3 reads TGTGCCAGCAGCACGAGGACAGCCTACAATGAGCAGTTCTTC. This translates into CASSTRTAYNEQFF.

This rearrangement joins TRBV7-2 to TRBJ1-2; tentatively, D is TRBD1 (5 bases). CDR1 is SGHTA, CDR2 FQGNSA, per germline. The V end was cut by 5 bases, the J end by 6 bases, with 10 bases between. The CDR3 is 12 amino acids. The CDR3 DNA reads TGTGCCAGCAGCCCCGGGGCGCATGGCTACACCTTC. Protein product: CASSPGAHGYTF.

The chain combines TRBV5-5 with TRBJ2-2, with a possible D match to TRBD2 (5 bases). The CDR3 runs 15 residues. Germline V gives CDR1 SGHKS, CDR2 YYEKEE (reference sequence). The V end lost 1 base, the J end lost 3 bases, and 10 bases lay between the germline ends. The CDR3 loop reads CASSLRGQDTGELFF. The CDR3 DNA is TGTGCCAGCAGCTTGAGAGGGCAGGACACCGGGGAGCTGTTTTTT.

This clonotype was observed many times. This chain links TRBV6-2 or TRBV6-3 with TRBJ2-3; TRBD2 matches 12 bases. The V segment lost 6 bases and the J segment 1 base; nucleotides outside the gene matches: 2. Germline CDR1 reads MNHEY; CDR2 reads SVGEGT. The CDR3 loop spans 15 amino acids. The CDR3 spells CASSRLAGGTDTQYF. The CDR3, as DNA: TGTGCCAGCAGCCGACTAGCGGGAGGCACAGATACGCAGTATTTT.

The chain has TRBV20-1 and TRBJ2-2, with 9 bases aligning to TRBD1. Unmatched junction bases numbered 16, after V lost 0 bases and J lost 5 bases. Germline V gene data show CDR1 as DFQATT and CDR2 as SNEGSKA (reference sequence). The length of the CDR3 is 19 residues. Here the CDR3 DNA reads TGCAGTGCTAGAGATGGGTTAAAAGGGACAGGGATACGGACCGGGGAGCTGTTTTTT. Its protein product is CSARDGLKGTGIRTGELFF.

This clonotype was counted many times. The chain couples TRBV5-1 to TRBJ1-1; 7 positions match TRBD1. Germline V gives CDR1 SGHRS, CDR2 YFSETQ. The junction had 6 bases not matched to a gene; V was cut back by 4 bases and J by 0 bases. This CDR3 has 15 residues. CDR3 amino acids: CASSQTGQLNTEAFF. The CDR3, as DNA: TGCGCCAGCAGCCAGACGGGACAGCTGAACACTGAAGCTTTCTTT.

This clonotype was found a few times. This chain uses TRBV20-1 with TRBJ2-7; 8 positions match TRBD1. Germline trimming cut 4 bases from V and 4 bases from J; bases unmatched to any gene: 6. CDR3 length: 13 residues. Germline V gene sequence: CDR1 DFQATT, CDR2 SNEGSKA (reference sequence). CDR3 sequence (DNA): TGCAGTGCTAAGGCACAGGGGGGATACGAGCAGTACTTC. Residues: CSAKAQGGYEQYF.

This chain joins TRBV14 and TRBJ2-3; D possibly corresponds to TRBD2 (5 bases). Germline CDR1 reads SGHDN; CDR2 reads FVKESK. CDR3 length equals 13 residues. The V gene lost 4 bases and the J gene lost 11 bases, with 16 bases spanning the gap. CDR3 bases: TGTGCCAGCAGCCGAGATCCGGGAAACGGGCAGTATTTT. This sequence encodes CASSRDPGNGQYF.

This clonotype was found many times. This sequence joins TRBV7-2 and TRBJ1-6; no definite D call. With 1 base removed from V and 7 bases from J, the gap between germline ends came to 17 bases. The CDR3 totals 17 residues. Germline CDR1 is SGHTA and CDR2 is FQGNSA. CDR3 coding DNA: TGTGCCAGCAGCTTAGTGTCGACGGGATCCATGAATTCACCCCTCCACTTT. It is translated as CASSLVSTGSMNSPLHF. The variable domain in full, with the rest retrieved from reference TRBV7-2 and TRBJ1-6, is GAGVSQSPSNKVTEKGKDVELRCDPISGHTALYWYRQSLGQGLEFLIYFQGNSAPDKSGLPSDRFSAERTGGSVSTLTIQRTQQEDSAVYLCASSLVSTGSMNSPLHFGNGTRLTVT.

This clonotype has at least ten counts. As DNA, the CDR3 is TGTGCCAGCTCACCAGGGGCAGAAAGGAACACTGAAGCTTTCTTT. This codes for CASSPGAERNTEAFF. V gene TRBV18 combines with J gene TRBJ1-1; tentative D call: TRBD1 (5 bases). Germline lookup yields CDR1 KGHSH and CDR2 LQKENI. V lost 2 bases to trimming and J lost 1 base, with 11 bases between them. The CDR3 has 15 amino acids.

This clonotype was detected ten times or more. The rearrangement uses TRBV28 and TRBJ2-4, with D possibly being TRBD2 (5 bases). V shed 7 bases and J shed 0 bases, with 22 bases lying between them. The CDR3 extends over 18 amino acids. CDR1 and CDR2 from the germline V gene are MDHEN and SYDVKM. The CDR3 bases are TGTGCCAGCACCGAACAAAGTAGAGGGATTATAGCCAAAAACATTCAGTACTTC. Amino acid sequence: CASTEQSRGIIAKNIQYF.

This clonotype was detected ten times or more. CDR3 nucleotide sequence: TGTGCCAGCAGCGTAGATGGCCGGGGCAATGAGCAGTTCTTC. Amino acid sequence: CASSVDGRGNEQFF. V usage is TRBV9 and J usage is TRBJ2-1, with D maybe TRBD2 (5 bases). V lost 0 bases and J lost 6, with 10 bases in between. There are 14 residues in the CDR3. Germline loops: CDR1 SGDLS, CDR2 YYNGEE.

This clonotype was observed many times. CDR3 sequence reads: CASSLVAGGPYEQYF. The CDR3 DNA is TGTGCCAGCAGTTTAGTGGCAGGCGGACCCTACGAGCAGTACTTC. The rearrangement links TRBV12-3 or TRBV12-4 to TRBJ2-7, with D unresolved. The CDR3 sequence is 15 residues long. V lost 1 base and J lost 2, with 12 bases in between.

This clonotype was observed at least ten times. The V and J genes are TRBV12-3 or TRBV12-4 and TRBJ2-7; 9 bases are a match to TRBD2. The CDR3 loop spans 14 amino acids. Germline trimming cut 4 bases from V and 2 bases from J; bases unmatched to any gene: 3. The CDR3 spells CASSSSGVPYEQYF. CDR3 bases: TGTGCCAGCAGTTCTAGCGGGGTCCCCTACGAGCAGTACTTC.

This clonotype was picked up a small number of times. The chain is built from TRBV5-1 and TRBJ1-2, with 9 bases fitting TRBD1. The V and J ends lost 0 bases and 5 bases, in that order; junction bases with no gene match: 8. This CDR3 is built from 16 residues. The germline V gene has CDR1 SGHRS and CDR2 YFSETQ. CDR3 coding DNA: TGCGCCAGCAGCTTGGCCCTACAGGGGGCCTTTTATGGCTACACCTTC. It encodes CASSLALQGAFYGYTF.

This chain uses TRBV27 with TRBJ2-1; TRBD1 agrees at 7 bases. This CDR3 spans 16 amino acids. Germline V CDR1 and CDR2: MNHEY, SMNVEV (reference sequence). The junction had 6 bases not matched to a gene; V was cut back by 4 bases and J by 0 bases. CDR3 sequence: CASSSLTGASYNEQFF. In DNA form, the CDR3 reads TGTGCCAGCAGTTCACTTACAGGGGCCTCCTACAATGAGCAGTTCTTC.

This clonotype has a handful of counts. Written as DNA, the CDR3 is TGCAGTGCTCTAGCGGGACACTCCTACGAGCAGTACTTC. Translation: CSALAGHSYEQYF. The chain uses TRBV20-1 and TRBJ2-7, with 9 bases lining up with TRBD2. The germline gives CDR1 DFQATT, CDR2 SNEGSKA (reference sequence). CDR3 length: 13 residues. The V segment lost 5 bases and the J segment 0 bases; nucleotides outside the gene matches: 2.

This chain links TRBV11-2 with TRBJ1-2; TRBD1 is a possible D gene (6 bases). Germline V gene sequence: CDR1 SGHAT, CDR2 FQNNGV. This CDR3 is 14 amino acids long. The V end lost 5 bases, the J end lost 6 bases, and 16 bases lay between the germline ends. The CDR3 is CASSPHGGADGYTF. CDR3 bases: TGTGCCAGCAGCCCACATGGGGGCGCGGATGGCTACACCTTC.

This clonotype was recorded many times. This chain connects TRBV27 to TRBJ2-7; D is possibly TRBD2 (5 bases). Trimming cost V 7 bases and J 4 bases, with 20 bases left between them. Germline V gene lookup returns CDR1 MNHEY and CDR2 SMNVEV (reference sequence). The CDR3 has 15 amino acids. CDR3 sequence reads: CASTYRPSPGYEQYF. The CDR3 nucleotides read TGTGCCAGCACTTACCGCCCCTCCCCGGGGTACGAGCAGTACTTC.